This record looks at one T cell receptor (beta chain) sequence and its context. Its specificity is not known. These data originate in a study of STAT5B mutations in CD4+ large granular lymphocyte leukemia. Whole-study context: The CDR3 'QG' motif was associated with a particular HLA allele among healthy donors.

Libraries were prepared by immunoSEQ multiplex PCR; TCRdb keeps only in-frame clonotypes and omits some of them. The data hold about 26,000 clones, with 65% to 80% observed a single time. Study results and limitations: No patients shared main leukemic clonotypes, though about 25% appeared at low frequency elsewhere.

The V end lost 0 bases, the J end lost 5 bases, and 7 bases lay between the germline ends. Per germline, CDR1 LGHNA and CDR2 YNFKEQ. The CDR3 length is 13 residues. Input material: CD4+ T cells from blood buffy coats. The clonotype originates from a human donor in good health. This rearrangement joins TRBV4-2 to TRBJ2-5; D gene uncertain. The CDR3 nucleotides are TGTGCCAGCAGCCAAGAGAGCAGGGAGACCCAGTACTTC. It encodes CASSQESRETQYF.